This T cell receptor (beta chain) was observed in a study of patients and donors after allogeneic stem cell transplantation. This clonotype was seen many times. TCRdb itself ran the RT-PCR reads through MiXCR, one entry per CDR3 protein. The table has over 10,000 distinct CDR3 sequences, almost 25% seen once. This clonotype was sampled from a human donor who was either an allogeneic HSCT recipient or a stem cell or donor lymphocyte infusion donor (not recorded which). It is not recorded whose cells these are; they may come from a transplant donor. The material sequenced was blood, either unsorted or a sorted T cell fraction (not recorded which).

For the CDR3, the DNA is TGTGCCATCAGTCCCGGGACAGGGGCCAGGTGGGAGCCCCAGCATTTT. Translation: CAISPGTGARWEPQHF. The chain employs TRBV10-3 and TRBJ1-5; 10 bases fit TRBD1. The germline CDR1 and CDR2 sequences are ENHRY and SYGVKD. Trimming cost V 5 bases and J 8 bases; bases outside gene matches: 12. The CDR3 contains 16 residues.